The rows below give T cell receptor beta chains drawn from one sample of a study of blood T cell repertoires in COVID-19. TCRdb's copy holds only in-frame clones and misses some; the assay was immunoSEQ multiplex PCR. The sample lists 150,000 to 200,000 clones; approximately 87% were seen once. Sequenced: peripheral blood. The receptors were gathered from a man aged 18 to 30 with active or convalescent COVID-19. CDR3s include the opening cysteine and the closing phenylalanine or tryptophan. Fields, in order: V gene, D gene, clone size, J gene, CDR3 DNA, CDR3 protein. The D gene is left open where the match is weak. Expanded clones are given a class, and other clones once, few, many or no size at all.

TRBV6-5	TRBD1	NA	TRBJ2-1	TGTGCCACGGGACAGCTGAAGGGAAATGAGCAGTTCTTC	CATGQLKGNEQFF
TRBV4-2	NA	NA	TRBJ2-3	TGTGCCAGCAGCCAAGTTGGCGGGGGCCCGGAGGGAGATACGCAGTATTTT	CASSQVGGGPEGDTQYF
TRBV6-4	NA	few	TRBJ2-3	TGTGCCAGCAGTGACTCGCTGGGGGGTGCAGATACGCAGTATTTT	CASSDSLGGADTQYF
TRBV6-5	NA	NA	TRBJ2-1	TGTGCCAGCACCGTAATTTACAATGAGCAGTTCTTC	CASTVIYNEQFF
TRBV7-2	TRBD2	few	TRBJ2-3	TGTGCCAGCAGCTCCTTTGCGGGAGTTGAAGATACGCAGTATTTT	CASSSFAGVEDTQYF
TRBV19	TRBD1	NA	TRBJ1-4	TGTGCCAGTGGAACGGGACAGCTGGCAAGTAATGAAAAACTGTTTTTT	CASGTGQLASNEKLFF
TRBV28	TRBD1	NA	TRBJ1-5	TGTGCCAGCAGTCTACGACAGGGTCATCAGCCCCAGCATTTT	CASSLRQGHQPQHF
TRBV19	NA	NA	TRBJ2-2	TGTGCCAGTAGTATTTACCGGGGTGGCACCGGGGAGCTGTTTTTT	CASSIYRGGTGELFF
TRBV13	TRBD1	NA	TRBJ1-6	TGTGCCAGCAGTCTCCTGGTCGCGGCAGGGGGTTCACCCCTCCACTTT	CASSLLVAAGGSPLHF
TRBV30	TRBD1	once	TRBJ1-5	TGTGCCTGGAGTGTTCCGGACAGGGGGTATCAGCCCCAGCATTTT	CAWSVPDRGYQPQHF
TRBV5-1	NA	NA	TRBJ2-3	TGCGCCAGCACCTTGGGGGGAGTGGCGGATACGCAGTATTTT	CASTLGGVADTQYF
TRBV10-3	NA	once	TRBJ1-4	TGTGCCATCAGTGAGCGAGGGCCCTCTAATGAAAAACTGTTTTTT	CAISERGPSNEKLFF
TRBV11-2	NA	many	TRBJ1-3	TGTGCCAGCAGCTTAGACAGGGTCTCTGGAAACACCATATATTTT	CASSLDRVSGNTIYF
TRBV10-3	NA	NA	TRBJ2-3	TGTGCCATCAAATCCGTCCGCACAGATACGCAGTATTTT	CAIKSVRTDTQYF
TRBV10-3	NA	NA	TRBJ1-3	TGTGCCATCGGGGAGAAGGTCGACTCTGGAAACACCATATATTTT	CAIGEKVDSGNTIYF
TRBV10-3	NA	NA	TRBJ1-2	TGTGCCATCAGTGAGCCCACAGGGCTCTCCTATGGCTACACCTTC	CAISEPTGLSYGYTF
TRBV5-6	TRBD1	once	TRBJ1-4	TGTGCCAGCAGCTCAGACCGGACAGGGAGTTTTAATGAAAAACTGTTTTTT	CASSSDRTGSFNEKLFF
TRBV11-3	TRBD1	once	TRBJ1-1	TGTGCCAGCAGCTCGGACAGGGGCGAAGCTTTCTTT	CASSSDRGEAFF
TRBV6-5	NA	NA	TRBJ1-1	TGTGCCAGCAGCCTAGGACGGGACAAAGCTTTCTTT	CASSLGRDKAFF
TRBV27	NA	NA	TRBJ1-4	TGTGCCAGCAGCCAGGGTATAGTAAAGGAAGAAAAACTGTTTTTT	CASSQGIVKEEKLFF
TRBV27	TRBD1	NA	TRBJ2-6	TGTGCCAGCAGTGCCCTCGGGACAGGGGCACCTGGGGCCAACGTCCTGACTTTC	CASSALGTGAPGANVLTF
TRBV11-2	TRBD2	once	TRBJ2-1	TGTGCCAGCAGCTTAGACCTTAGCGGGGGGGCGAACAATGAGCAGTTCTTC	CASSLDLSGGANNEQFF
TRBV28	NA	NA	TRBJ1-5	TGTGCCAGCAGTTCACCCCCAGTACAGGGTTGGAGTCAGCCCCAGCATTTT	CASSSPPVQGWSQPQHF
TRBV7-2	TRBD1	NA	TRBJ1-1	TGTGCCAGCAGCCTTAGACAGGGGAGAATGGAAGCTTTCTTT	CASSLRQGRMEAFF
TRBV5-1	TRBD2	once	TRBJ2-1	TGCGCCAGCAGCCCGGGACTAGCGGGAGGGGCGTGGATTAATGAGCAGTTCTTC	CASSPGLAGGAWINEQFF
TRBV5-1	TRBD1	NA	TRBJ1-3	TGCGCCAGCAGTCGGGACAGGATCGGGTCTGGAAACACCATATATTTT	CASSRDRIGSGNTIYF